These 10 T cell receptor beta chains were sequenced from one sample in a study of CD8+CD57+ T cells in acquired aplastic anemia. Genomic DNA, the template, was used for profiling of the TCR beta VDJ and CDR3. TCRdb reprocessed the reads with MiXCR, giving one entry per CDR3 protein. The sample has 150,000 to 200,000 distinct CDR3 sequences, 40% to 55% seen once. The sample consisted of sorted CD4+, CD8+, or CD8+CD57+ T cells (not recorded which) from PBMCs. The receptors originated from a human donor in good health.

In DNA form, the CDR3 reads TGCAGTGCTAGAGACAGGGCAAAGGGCTATGGCTACACCTTC. Its protein product is CSARDRAKGYGYTF. The chain combines TRBV20-1 with TRBJ1-2, with D possibly matching TRBD1 (5 bases). The CDR3 is 14 amino acids. Germline V gene lookup returns CDR1 DFQATT and CDR2 SNEGSKA (reference sequence). The ends were cut back, 0 bases at V and 4 bases at J, with 12 bases in the middle.

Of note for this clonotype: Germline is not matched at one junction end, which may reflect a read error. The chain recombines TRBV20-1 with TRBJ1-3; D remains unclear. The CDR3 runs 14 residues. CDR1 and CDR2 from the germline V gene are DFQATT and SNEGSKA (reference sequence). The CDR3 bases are TGCAGTGCCACCCACGCCGTCTCTGGAAACACCGTATATTTT. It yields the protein CSATHAVSGNTVYF.

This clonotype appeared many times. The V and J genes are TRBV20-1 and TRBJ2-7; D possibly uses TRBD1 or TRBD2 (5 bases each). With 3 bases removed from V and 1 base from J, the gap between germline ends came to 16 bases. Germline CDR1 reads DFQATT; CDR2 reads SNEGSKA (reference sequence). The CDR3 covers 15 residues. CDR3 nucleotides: TGCAGTGCTAGTCCAGGGAGTTCCCCATCCTACGAGCAGTACTTC. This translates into CSASPGSSPSYEQYF.

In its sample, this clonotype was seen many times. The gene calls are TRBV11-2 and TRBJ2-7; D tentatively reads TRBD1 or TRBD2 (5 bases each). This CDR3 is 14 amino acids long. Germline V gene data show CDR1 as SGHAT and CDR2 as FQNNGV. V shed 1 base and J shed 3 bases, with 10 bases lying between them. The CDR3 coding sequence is TGTGCCAGCAGCTTAGGGGACCTAATCTACGAGCAGTACTTC. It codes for CASSLGDLIYEQYF.

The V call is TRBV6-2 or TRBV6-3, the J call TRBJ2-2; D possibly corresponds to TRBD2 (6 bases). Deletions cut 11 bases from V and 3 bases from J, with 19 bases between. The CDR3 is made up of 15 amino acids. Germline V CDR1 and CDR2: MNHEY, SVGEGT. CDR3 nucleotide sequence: TGTGCCCGCAACCACGCCGGACTATACACCGGGGAGCTGTTTTTT. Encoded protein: CARNHAGLYTGELFF.

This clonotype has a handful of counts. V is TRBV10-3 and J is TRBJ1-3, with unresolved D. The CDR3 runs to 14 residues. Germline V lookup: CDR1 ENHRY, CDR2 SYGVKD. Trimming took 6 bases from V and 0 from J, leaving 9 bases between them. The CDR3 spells CAIRDVDSGNTIYF. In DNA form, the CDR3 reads TGTGCCATCAGGGACGTAGACTCTGGAAACACCATATATTTT.

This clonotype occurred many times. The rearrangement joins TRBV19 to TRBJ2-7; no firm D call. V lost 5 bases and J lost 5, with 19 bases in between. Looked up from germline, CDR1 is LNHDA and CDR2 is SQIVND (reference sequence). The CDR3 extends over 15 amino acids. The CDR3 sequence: CASSSMGAGRDEQYF. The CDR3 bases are TGTGCCAGTAGTTCAATGGGCGCCGGACGCGACGAGCAGTACTTC. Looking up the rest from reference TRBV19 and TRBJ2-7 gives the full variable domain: DGGITQSPKYLFRKEGQNVTLSCEQNLNHDAMYWYRQDPGQGLRLIYYSQIVNDFQKGDIAEGYSVSREKKESFPLTVTSAQKNPTAFYLCASSSMGAGRDEQYFGPGTRLTVT.

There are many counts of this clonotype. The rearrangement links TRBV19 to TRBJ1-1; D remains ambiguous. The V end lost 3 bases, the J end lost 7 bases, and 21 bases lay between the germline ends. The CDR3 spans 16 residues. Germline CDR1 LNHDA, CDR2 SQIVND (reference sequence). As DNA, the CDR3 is TGTGCCAGTAGTATCGGCCGGGAGAGGACGGGAGATGAAGCTTTCTTT. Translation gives CASSIGRERTGDEAFF.

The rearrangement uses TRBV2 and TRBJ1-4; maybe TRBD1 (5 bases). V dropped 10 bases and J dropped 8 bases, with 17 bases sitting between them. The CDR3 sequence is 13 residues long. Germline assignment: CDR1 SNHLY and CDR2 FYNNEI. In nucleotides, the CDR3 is TGTGCCACGAGCGGGGCACCATCAGAAAAACTGTTTTTT. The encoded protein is CATSGAPSEKLFF.

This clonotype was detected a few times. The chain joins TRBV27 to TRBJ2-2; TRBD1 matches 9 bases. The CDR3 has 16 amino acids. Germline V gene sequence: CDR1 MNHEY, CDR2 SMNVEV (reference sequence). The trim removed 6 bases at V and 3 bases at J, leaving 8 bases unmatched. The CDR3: CASRSQGAVDTGELFF. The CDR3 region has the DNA TGTGCCAGCAGATCACAGGGGGCAGTGGACACCGGGGAGCTGTTTTTT.